Listed below are T cell receptor beta chains from one sample, sequenced in a study of CD4 T cells in relation to SARS-CoV-2 and coronaviruses. The antigens these receptors bind are not known. Assay used: immunoSEQ multiplex PCR; TCRdb lists only in-frame clones, some missing. This sample has about 21,000 clones; more than 60% occur once, and the top ten carry about 16%. Sequenced: CD4+ T cells from PBMCs, cultured in vitro. All receptors derive from a human donor in good health. The CDR3 runs from the conserved cysteine through the conserved F or W. A D gene is named only where the DNA matches it firmly. Size is stated for part of the rows, as once, few or many counts, or as a class when the clone is expanded.

v_call,j_call,d_call,clone_size,cdr3_aa,cdr3_nt
TRBV10-3,TRBJ1-5,NA,NA,CAISESGASNQPQHF,TGTGCCATCAGTGAGTCGGGAGCAAGCAATCAGCCCCAGCATTTT
TRBV19,TRBJ2-7,TRBD1,NA,CASSIGTGVSEQYF,TGTGCCAGTAGTATAGGGACAGGGGTCTCCGAGCAGTACTTC
TRBV7-2,TRBJ2-1,NA,NA,CASSLVTGEQFF,TGTGCCAGCAGCTTAGTTACGGGTGAGCAGTTCTTC
TRBV19,TRBJ2-7,TRBD2,NA,CASSPAGISSYEQYF,TGTGCCAGTAGTCCAGCGGGGATTAGCTCCTACGAGCAGTACTTC
TRBV6-4,TRBJ1-1,NA,NA,CASSVTAGVDTEAFF,TGTGCCAGCAGTGTTACCGCAGGGGTAGACACTGAAGCTTTCTTT
TRBV30,TRBJ1-6,NA,few,CAWLGQSNNSPLHF,TGTGCCTGGTTAGGACAGTCCAATAATTCACCCCTCCACTTT
TRBV10-3,TRBJ2-2,TRBD2,NA,CAISEMTSGRSGELFF,TGTGCCATCAGTGAGATGACTAGCGGGAGATCTGGGGAGCTGTTTTTT
TRBV5-1,TRBJ2-1,TRBD2,NA,CASSLAQREFDEQFF,TGCGCCAGCAGCTTGGCCCAGCGGGAGTTCGATGAGCAGTTCTTC
TRBV5-1,TRBJ1-5,NA,medium-sized,CASSLASTADQPQHF,TGCGCCAGCAGCTTGGCCAGTACAGCCGATCAGCCCCAGCATTTT
TRBV11-2,TRBJ1-3,TRBD1,NA,CASNEQGGNTIYF,TGTGCCAGCAACGAACAGGGGGGAAACACCATATATTTT
TRBV15,TRBJ2-3,NA,NA,CATSSDRFRTDTQYF,TGTGCCACCAGCAGCGACAGGTTCCGCACAGATACGCAGTATTTT
TRBV2,TRBJ1-3,NA,once,CASSESRSALGNTIYF,TGTGCCAGCAGTGAGAGCAGGTCCGCCCTTGGAAACACCATATATTTT
TRBV20-1,TRBJ1-2,NA,NA,CSGGGVSGYTF,TGCAGTGGCGGGGGGGTTTCTGGCTACACCTTC
TRBV5-4,TRBJ2-1,TRBD2,NA,CASSLKAAGANEQFF,TGTGCCAGCAGCTTGAAGGCAGCGGGAGCCAATGAGCAGTTCTTC
TRBV2,TRBJ2-3,NA,NA,CASSDGGRTTDTQYF,TGTGCCAGCAGTGATGGGGGCCGTACTACAGATACGCAGTATTTT
TRBV3-1/TRBV3-2,TRBJ2-7,TRBD2,NA,CASSPSGRGYEQYF,TGTGCCAGCAGCCCTAGCGGGAGAGGCTACGAGCAGTACTTC
TRBV7-3,TRBJ1-1,NA,few,CASSLIRAEAFF,TGTGCCAGCAGCTTAATCAGGGCTGAAGCTTTCTTT
TRBV7-9,TRBJ2-6,TRBD2,few,CASTQRGSSGSSGANVLTF,TGTGCCAGCACCCAAAGGGGTTCTAGCGGGAGTAGTGGGGCCAACGTCCTGACTTTC
TRBV2,TRBJ2-5,TRBD2,NA,CASQVQRLAGAETQYF,TGTGCCAGCCAAGTACAGAGACTAGCGGGAGCAGAGACCCAGTACTTC
TRBV27,TRBJ1-1,NA,once,CASSLRGRLTEAFF,TGTGCCAGCAGTTTAAGAGGCCGGCTCACTGAAGCTTTCTTT
TRBV5-6,TRBJ1-1,NA,NA,CASSPPIMNTEAFF,TGTGCCAGCAGCCCCCCCATCATGAACACTGAAGCTTTCTTT
TRBV3-1/TRBV3-2,TRBJ2-3,NA,NA,CASSRSSRSSTDTQYF,TGTGCCAGCAGCCGATCTAGTCGGTCTAGCACAGATACGCAGTATTTT
TRBV24-1,TRBJ2-1,NA,NA,CAIPCDPPYNEQFF,TGTGCCATCCCTTGCGACCCCCCTTACAATGAGCAGTTCTTC
TRBV12-3/TRBV12-4,TRBJ2-7,NA,NA,CASSLEGAEQYF,TGTGCCAGCAGTTTGGAGGGGGCCGAGCAGTACTTC
TRBV3-1/TRBV3-2,TRBJ1-2,TRBD1,NA,CASSQLRGRSNYGYTF,TGTGCCAGCAGCCAACTCAGGGGGCGCTCAAACTATGGCTACACCTTC
TRBV9,TRBJ2-3,NA,once,CASTPGLTDTQYF,TGTGCCAGCACGCCAGGGCTCACAGATACGCAGTATTTT
TRBV4-1,TRBJ2-2,NA,NA,CASSQGTVNTGELFF,TGCGCCAGCAGCCAAGGGACGGTGAACACCGGGGAGCTGTTTTTT
TRBV6-5,TRBJ1-1,NA,NA,CASSYSSNTEAFF,TGTGCCAGCAGTTATAGCTCGAACACTGAAGCTTTCTTT
TRBV21-1,TRBJ2-2,NA,NA,CASSKGPPGQGNTGELFF,TGTGCCAGCAGCAAAGGGCCACCGGGACAGGGGAACACCGGGGAGCTGTTTTTT
TRBV6-5,TRBJ2-1,TRBD1,NA,CASTPTGGSYNEQFF,TGTGCCAGCACTCCGACAGGGGGCTCCTACAATGAGCAGTTCTTC
TRBV12-3/TRBV12-4,TRBJ1-1,NA,NA,CASSSGGNTEAFF,TGTGCCAGCAGTTCAGGCGGGAACACTGAAGCTTTCTTT
TRBV5-5,TRBJ1-4,TRBD1,NA,CASSQGTVLTAEKLFF,TGTGCCAGCAGCCAGGGGACAGTTCTGACCGCTGAAAAACTGTTTTTT
TRBV11-3,TRBJ2-1,TRBD1,NA,CASSLYGTGDYNEQFF,TGTGCCAGCAGCTTATATGGGACAGGGGATTACAATGAGCAGTTCTTC
TRBV15,TRBJ1-3,NA,once,CATSRAGSGNTIYF,TGTGCCACCAGCAGAGCCGGATCTGGAAACACCATATATTTT
TRBV20-1,TRBJ2-5,NA,NA,CSASMGQSSYQETQYF,TGCAGTGCTAGTATGGGGCAGTCCAGTTACCAAGAGACCCAGTACTTC
TRBV4-1,TRBJ2-5,NA,NA,CASSQPGVRETQYF,TGCGCCAGCAGCCAACCAGGGGTTCGGGAGACCCAGTACTTC
TRBV11-3,TRBJ2-3,NA,NA,CASSDQVDTQYF,TGTGCCAGCAGCGATCAGGTCGATACGCAGTATTTT
TRBV11-2,TRBJ1-2,TRBD1,NA,CASSLDRTGHGYTF,TGTGCCAGCAGCTTAGATAGGACAGGGCATGGCTACACCTTC